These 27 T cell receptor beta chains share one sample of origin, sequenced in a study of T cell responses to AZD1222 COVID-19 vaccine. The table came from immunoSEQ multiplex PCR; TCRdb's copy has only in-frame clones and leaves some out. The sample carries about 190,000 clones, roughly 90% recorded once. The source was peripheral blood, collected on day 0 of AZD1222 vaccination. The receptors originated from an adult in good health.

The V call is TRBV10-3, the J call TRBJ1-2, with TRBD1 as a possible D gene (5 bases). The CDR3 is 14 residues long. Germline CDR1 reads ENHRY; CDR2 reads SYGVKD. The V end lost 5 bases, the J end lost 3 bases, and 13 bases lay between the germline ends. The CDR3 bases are TGTGCCATCAGTCAGGGTAGTTCCTACTATGGCTACACCTTC. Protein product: CAISQGSSYYGYTF.

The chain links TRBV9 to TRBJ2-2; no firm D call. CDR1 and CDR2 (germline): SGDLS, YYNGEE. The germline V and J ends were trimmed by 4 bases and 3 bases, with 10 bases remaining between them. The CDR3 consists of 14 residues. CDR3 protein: CASSPRDYTGELFF. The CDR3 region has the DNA TGTGCCAGCAGCCCAAGGGATTACACCGGGGAGCTGTTTTTT.

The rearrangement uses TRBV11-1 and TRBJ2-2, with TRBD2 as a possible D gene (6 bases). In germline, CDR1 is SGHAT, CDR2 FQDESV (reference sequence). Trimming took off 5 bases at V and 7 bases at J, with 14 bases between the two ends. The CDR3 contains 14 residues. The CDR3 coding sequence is TGTGCCAGCAGCACCCTAGCGTGGGGCGGGGAGCTGTTTTTT. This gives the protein CASSTLAWGGELFF.

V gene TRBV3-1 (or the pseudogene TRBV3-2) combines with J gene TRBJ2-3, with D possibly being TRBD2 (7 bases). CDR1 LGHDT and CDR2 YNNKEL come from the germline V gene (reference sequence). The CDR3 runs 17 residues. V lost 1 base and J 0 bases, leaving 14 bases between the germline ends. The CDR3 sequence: CASSQVGGGFSTDTQYF. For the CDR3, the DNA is TGTGCCAGCAGCCAAGTGGGAGGGGGGTTTAGCACAGATACGCAGTATTTT.

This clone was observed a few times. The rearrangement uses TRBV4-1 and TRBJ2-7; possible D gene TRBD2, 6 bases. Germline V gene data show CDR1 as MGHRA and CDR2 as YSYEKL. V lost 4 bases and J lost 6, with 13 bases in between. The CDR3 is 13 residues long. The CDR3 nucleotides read TGCGCCAGCAGCCCCAGACTAGGAGGCGAGCAGTACTTC. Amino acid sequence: CASSPRLGGEQYF.

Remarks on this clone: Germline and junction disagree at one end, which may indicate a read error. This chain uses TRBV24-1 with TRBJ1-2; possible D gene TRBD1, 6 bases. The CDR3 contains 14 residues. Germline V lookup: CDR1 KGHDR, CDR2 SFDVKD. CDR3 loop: CATSDWDTGYGYTF. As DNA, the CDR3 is TGTGCCACCAGTGATTGGGACACAGGATATGGTTACACCTTC.

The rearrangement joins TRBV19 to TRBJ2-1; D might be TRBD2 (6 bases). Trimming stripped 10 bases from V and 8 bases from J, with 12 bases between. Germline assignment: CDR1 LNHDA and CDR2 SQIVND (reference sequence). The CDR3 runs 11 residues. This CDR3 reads CATSRDYEQFF. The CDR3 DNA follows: TGTGCCACCTCTAGGGACTATGAGCAGTTCTTC.

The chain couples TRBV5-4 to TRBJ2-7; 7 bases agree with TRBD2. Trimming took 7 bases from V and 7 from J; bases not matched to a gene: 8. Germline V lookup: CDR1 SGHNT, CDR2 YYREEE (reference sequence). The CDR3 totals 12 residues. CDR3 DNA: TGTGCCAGCCGGGACTACCTTGGGGAGCAGTACTTC. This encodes CASRDYLGEQYF.

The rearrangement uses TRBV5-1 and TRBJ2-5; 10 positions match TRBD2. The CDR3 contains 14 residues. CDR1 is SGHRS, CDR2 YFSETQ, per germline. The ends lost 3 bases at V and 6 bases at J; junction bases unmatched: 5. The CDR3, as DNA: TGCGCCAGCAGCTCCGGGACTAGCGATAAGACCCAGTACTTC. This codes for CASSSGTSDKTQYF.

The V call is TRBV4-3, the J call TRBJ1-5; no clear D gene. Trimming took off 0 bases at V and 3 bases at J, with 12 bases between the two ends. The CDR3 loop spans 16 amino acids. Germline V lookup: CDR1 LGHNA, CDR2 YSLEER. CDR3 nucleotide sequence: TGCGCCAGCAGCCAAGACCCCGCCAGGTTCAATCAGCCCCAGCATTTT. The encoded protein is CASSQDPARFNQPQHF.

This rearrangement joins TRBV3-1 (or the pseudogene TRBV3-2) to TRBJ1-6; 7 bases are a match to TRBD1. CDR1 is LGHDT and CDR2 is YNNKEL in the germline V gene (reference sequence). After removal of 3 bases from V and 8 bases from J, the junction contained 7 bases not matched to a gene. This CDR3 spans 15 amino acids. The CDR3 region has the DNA TGTGCCAGCAGCCATCCTTGGACAGGCTATTCACCCCTCCACTTT. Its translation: CASSHPWTGYSPLHF.

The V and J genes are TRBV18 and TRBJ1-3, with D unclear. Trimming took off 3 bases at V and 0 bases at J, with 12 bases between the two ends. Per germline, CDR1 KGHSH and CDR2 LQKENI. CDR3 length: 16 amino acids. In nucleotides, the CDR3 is TGTGCCAGCTCACCTACAGATATCTACTCTGGAAACACCATATATTTT. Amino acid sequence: CASSPTDIYSGNTIYF.

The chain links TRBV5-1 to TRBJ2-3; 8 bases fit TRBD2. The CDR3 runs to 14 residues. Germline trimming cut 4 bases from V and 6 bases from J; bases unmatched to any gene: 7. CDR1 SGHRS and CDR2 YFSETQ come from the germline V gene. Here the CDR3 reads CASSRTSSTDTQYF. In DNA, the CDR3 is TGCGCCAGCAGCCGGACTAGCTCAACGGATACGCAGTATTTT.

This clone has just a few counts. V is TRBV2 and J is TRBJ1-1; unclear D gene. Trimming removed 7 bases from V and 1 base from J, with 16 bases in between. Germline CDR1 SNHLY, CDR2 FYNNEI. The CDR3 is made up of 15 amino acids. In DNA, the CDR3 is TGTGCCAGCAAAAAGGAAGCAGGAAAGAACACTGAAGCTTTCTTT. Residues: CASKKEAGKNTEAFF.

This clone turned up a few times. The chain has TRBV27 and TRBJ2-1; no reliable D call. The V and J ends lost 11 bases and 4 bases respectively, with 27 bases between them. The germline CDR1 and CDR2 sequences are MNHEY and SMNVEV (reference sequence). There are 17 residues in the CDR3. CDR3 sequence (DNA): TGTGCCTCGTTACACCCTCGTTGGGCTGGAACTTACAATGAGCAGTTCTTC. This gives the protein CASLHPRWAGTYNEQFF.

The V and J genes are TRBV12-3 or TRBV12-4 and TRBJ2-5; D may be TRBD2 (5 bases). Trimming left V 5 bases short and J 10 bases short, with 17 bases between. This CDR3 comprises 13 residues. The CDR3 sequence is CASSAGQAGVQYF. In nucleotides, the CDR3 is TGTGCCAGCAGTGCTGGCCAAGCCGGGGTCCAGTACTTC.

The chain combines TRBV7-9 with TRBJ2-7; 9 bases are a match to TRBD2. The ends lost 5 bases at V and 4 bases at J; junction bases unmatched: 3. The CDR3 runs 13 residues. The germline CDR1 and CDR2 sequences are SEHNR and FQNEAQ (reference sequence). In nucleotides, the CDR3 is TGTGCCAGCAGCCAGACTAGCGGATACGAGCAGTACTTC. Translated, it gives CASSQTSGYEQYF.

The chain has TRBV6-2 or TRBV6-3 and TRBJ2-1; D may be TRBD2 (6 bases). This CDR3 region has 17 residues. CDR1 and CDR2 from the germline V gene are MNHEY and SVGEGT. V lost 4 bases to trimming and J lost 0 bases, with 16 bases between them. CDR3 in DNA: TGTGCCAGCAGTTTTGTTCGGGCGGGGACCTCCTACAATGAGCAGTTCTTC. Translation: CASSFVRAGTSYNEQFF.

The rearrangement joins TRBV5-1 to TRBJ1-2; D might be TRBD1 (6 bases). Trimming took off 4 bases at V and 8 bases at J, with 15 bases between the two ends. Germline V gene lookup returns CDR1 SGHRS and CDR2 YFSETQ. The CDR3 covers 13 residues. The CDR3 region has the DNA TGCGCCAGCAGCCCCGGGGGGCTTGGGGGCTACACCTTC. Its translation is CASSPGGLGGYTF.

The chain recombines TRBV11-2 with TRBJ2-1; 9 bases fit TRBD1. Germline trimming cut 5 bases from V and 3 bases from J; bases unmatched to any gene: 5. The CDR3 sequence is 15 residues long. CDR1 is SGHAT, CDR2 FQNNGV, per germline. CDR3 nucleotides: TGTGCCAGCAGCCCAGGGACAGGGAGCTACAATGAGCAGTTCTTC. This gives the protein CASSPGTGSYNEQFF.

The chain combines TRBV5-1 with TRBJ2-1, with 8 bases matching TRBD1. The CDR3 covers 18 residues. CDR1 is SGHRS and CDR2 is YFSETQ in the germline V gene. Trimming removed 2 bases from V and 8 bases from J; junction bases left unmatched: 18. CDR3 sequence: CASSFPTGAVPVTDEQFF. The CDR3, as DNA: TGCGCCAGCAGCTTTCCGACAGGGGCCGTCCCCGTTACAGATGAGCAGTTCTTC.

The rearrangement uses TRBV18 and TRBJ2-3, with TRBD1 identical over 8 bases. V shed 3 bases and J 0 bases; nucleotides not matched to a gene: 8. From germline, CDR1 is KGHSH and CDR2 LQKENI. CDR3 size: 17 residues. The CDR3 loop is CASSPSLRTGSTDTQYF. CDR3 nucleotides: TGTGCCAGCTCACCTTCGCTGAGGACAGGGAGCACAGATACGCAGTATTTT.

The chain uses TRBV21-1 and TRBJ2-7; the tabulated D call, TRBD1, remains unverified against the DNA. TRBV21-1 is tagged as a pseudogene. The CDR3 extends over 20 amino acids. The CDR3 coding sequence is TGTGCCAGCAGCCAACAAAGGGCGCTTAACAGGGGCGAGGTTATCCACGAGCAGTACTTC. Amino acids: CASSQQRALNRGEVIHEQYF.

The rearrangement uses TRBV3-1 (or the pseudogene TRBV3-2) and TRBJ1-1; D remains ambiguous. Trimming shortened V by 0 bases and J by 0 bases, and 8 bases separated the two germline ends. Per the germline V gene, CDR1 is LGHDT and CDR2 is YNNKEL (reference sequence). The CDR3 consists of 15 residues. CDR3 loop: CASSQDWRLNTEAFF. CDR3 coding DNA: TGTGCCAGCAGCCAAGATTGGCGATTGAACACTGAAGCTTTCTTT.

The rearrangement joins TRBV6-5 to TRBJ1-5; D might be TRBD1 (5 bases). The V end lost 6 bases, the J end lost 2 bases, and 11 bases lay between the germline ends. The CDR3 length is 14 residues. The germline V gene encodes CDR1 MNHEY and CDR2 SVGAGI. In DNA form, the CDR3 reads TGTGCCAGCAGACGCGGGGGTGGCAATCAGCCCCAGCATTTT. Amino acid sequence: CASRRGGGNQPQHF.

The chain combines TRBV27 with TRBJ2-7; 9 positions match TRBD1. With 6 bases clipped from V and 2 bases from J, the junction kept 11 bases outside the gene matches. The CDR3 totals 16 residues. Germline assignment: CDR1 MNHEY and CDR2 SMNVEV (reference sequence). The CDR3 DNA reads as TGTGCCAGCAGCGTTAAAGGGACAGGGATAACCTACGAGCAGTACTTC. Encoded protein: CASSVKGTGITYEQYF.

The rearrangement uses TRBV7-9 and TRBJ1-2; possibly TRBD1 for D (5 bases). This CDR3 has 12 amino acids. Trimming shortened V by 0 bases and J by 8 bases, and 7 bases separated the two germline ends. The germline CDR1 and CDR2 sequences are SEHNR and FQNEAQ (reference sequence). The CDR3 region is CASSLADNGYTF. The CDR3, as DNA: TGTGCCAGCAGCTTAGCGGACAACGGCTACACCTTC.